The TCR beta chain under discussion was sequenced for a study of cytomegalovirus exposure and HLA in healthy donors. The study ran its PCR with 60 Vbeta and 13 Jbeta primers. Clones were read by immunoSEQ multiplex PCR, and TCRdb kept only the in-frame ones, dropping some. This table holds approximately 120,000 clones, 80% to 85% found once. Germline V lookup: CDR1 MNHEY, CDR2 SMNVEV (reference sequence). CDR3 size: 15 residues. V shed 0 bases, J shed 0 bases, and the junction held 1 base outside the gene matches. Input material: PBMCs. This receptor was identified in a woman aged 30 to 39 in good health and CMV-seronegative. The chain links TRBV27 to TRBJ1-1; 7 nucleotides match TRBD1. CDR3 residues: CASSLSGTVNTEAFF. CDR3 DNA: TGTGCCAGCAGTTTATCTGGGACAGTGAACACTGAAGCTTTCTTT.